One T cell receptor (beta chain) is described in this entry. Its antigen is unknown. These data belong to a study of T cell responses to AZD1222 COVID-19 vaccine. Findings and caveats of the study: At baseline, just 6 or 7 AZD1222 recipients tested seropositive. Unmutated regions of variants are reportedly targeted by nearly half of spike-specific TCRs. Donors were largely white British and mainly female; clonal diversity was possibly underestimated.

Method: immunoSEQ multiplex PCR; TCRdb's copy keeps in-frame clones and lacks some. The sample holds roughly 67,000 clones, nearly 90% seen once. The TCR originated in an adult who received the AZD1222 COVID-19 vaccine. The sequencing used peripheral blood, collected 28 days after the second AZD1222 dose.

This CDR3 is CASRPGQGGTDTQYF. The CDR3 nucleotides read TGCGCCAGCAGGCCGGGACAGGGTGGCACAGATACGCAGTATTTT. The chain carries TRBV10-1 and TRBJ2-3; the match to TRBD1 covers 9 bases. The CDR3 contains 15 residues. The germline CDR1 and CDR2 sequences are WNHNN and SYGVQD (reference sequence). With 6 bases clipped from V and 1 base from J, the junction kept 5 bases outside the gene matches.